Following are 27 T cell receptor beta chains from one sample sequenced in a study of lymphopenia after photon versus proton radiotherapy. Sequencing used immunoSEQ multiplex PCR; TCRdb keeps in-frame clones, though not all of them. In the table there are some 41,000 clones, approximately 87% of which are singletons. The sample here was peripheral blood, taken from a patient treated with photon-based radiotherapy. The receptor set was obtained from a man in his fifties with gastric cancer.

The chain carries TRBV4-2 and TRBJ2-3, with 8 bases fitting TRBD2. Germline V gene lookup returns CDR1 LGHNA and CDR2 YNFKEQ. The CDR3 covers 17 residues. The V segment lost 0 bases and the J segment 3 bases; nucleotides outside the gene matches: 8. CDR3: CASSQDLTGGETDTQYF. CDR3 sequence (DNA): TGTGCCAGCAGCCAAGATCTAACGGGAGGGGAGACAGATACGCAGTATTTT.

Only one count was recorded for this clone. V usage is TRBV6-5 and J usage is TRBJ2-7; unclear D gene. The length of the CDR3 is 15 residues. Trimming stripped 5 bases from V and 0 bases from J, with 14 bases between. From germline, CDR1 is MNHEY and CDR2 SVGAGI. DNA for the CDR3: TGTGCCAGCAGTCAGGACGGAATCCTCTCCTACGAGCAGTACTTC. Protein product: CASSQDGILSYEQYF.

This clone was picked up a small number of times. The V call is TRBV6-5, the J call TRBJ1-2, with 9 positions matching TRBD1. CDR3 size: 14 residues. Germline lookup yields CDR1 MNHEY and CDR2 SVGAGI. Unmatched junction bases numbered 10, after V lost 6 bases and J lost 8 bases. CDR3 in amino acids: CASSPQAGQGGYTF. CDR3 nucleotides: TGTGCCAGCAGCCCACAGGCGGGACAGGGAGGCTACACCTTC.

This CDR3 is CASSARRDRGSQPQHF. CDR3 DNA sequence: TGTGCCAGTAGTGCGAGACGGGACAGGGGAAGTCAGCCCCAGCATTTT. The chain employs TRBV19 and TRBJ1-5; 10 bases are a match to TRBD1. V was clipped by 5 bases and J by 6 bases; unmatched bases: 10. CDR3 length equals 16 residues. Germline assignment: CDR1 LNHDA and CDR2 SQIVND (reference sequence).

This clone was recorded once. V gene TRBV5-1 combines with J gene TRBJ2-7; 7 nucleotides line up with TRBD1. This CDR3 is 14 amino acids long. The trim removed 0 bases at V and 6 bases at J, leaving 6 bases unmatched. The V gene's germline CDR1 is SGHRS and CDR2 YFSETQ. The CDR3 sequence: CASSLGQGLGEQYF. The CDR3 DNA reads as TGCGCCAGCAGCTTGGGACAGGGATTGGGCGAGCAGTACTTC.

With respect to this clone: The sample holds other DNA sequences that translate to the same CDR3. The rearrangement uses TRBV6-6 and TRBJ2-2; 7 nucleotides line up with TRBD1. J gave up 8 bases and V 6 bases, and 6 bases lay outside the gene matches. Germline V gene data show CDR1 as MNHNY and CDR2 as SVGAGI (reference sequence). The CDR3 runs 13 residues. CDR3 in amino acids: CASSRQGTGELFF. The CDR3, as DNA: TGTGCCAGCAGCCGACAGGGCACTGGGGAGCTGTTTTTT.

This chain joins TRBV18 and TRBJ2-3, with D perhaps matching TRBD1 (6 bases). Trimming took 2 bases from V and 4 from J, leaving 13 bases between them. The CDR3 has 15 residues. Per germline, CDR1 KGHSH and CDR2 LQKENI. The CDR3 protein is CASSPSRGQSDTQYF. The CDR3, as DNA: TGTGCCAGCTCACCATCACGGGGACAATCAGATACGCAGTATTTT.

The V gene is TRBV5-4, the J gene TRBJ2-5, with 12 bases fitting TRBD1. J was trimmed by 5 bases and V by 9 bases; bases with no gene match: 8. The CDR3 runs to 14 residues. Germline CDR1 is SGHNT and CDR2 is YYREEE (reference sequence). CDR3 in amino acids: CATRGQGAVETQYF. CDR3 DNA sequence: TGTGCCACCAGGGGACAGGGGGCGGTGGAGACCCAGTACTTC.

This chain connects TRBV7-9 to TRBJ2-1; 13 bases align to TRBD2. The CDR3 extends over 19 amino acids. Trimming at V came to 5 bases and at J to 0 bases, leaving 10 bases not matched to a gene. Germline V gives CDR1 SEHNR, CDR2 FQNEAQ (reference sequence). The CDR3 DNA reads as TGTGCCAGCAGCCGCGGGACTAGCGGGATCGAAACCTCCTACAATGAGCAGTTCTTC. Residues: CASSRGTSGIETSYNEQFF.

The chain couples TRBV25-1 to TRBJ1-1, with 8 nucleotides matching TRBD1. Germline V gene lookup returns CDR1 MGHDK and CDR2 SYGVNS. V was clipped by 1 base and J by 2 bases; unmatched bases: 9. CDR3 length equals 17 residues. The CDR3 DNA follows: TGTGCCAGCAGTGAATCGGTCAGGGGGCGGTTCAACACTGAAGCTTTCTTT. This codes for CASSESVRGRFNTEAFF.

The chain joins TRBV30 to TRBJ2-6; D gene ambiguous. The CDR3 has 14 residues. From germline, CDR1 is GTSNPN and CDR2 SVGIG (reference sequence). V was shortened by 4 bases and J by 1 base, with 8 bases between the two germline ends. The CDR3: CAWTLGSGANVLTF. The CDR3 coding sequence is TGTGCCTGGACCCTAGGGTCTGGGGCCAACGTCCTGACTTTC.

This chain links TRBV25-1 with TRBJ2-1; 13 bases match TRBD2. The germline V gene encodes CDR1 MGHDK and CDR2 SYGVNS. The CDR3 runs to 18 residues. Trimming cost V 5 bases and J 4 bases; bases outside gene matches: 11. CDR3 in amino acids: CASSPGLAGTQNYNEQFF. The CDR3 region has the DNA TGTGCCAGCAGTCCGGGACTAGCGGGAACCCAGAATTACAATGAGCAGTTCTTC. Full variable domain (remainder filled in from reference TRBV25-1 and TRBJ2-1): EADIYQTPRYLVIGTGKKITLECSQTMGHDKMYWYQQDPGMELHLIHYSYGVNSTEKGDLSSESTVSRIRTEHFPLTLESARPSHTSQYLCASSPGLAGTQNYNEQFFGPGTRLTVL.

This clone was seen only a few times. No conserved phenylalanine or tryptophan is present at the end of the CDR3, so a read error is the likely explanation. No DNA is shown, since the ends of the CDR3 on it are uncertain; the CDR3 is the one TCRdb lists. The rearrangement uses TRBV5-6 and TRBJ1-1; the table's TRBD1 call for D was not verified on the DNA. The germline V gene encodes CDR1 SGHDT and CDR2 YYEEEE. The length of the CDR3 is 10 amino acids, counting both ends. The CDR3 loop is CASSSEQESA.

The chain carries TRBV11-3 and TRBJ2-2; D not certain. This CDR3 is built from 12 residues. Trimming took 4 bases from V and 7 from J, leaving 7 bases between them. CDR1 SGHNT and CDR2 YENEEA come from the germline V gene. The CDR3 DNA is TGTGCCAGCAGCTCCTTAAACGGGGAGCTGTTTTTT. Translation: CASSSLNGELFF.

The gene calls are TRBV6-5 and TRBJ2-3, with D hard to call. This CDR3 is 13 amino acids long. Trimming pared 7 bases from V and 0 bases from J, leaving 8 bases between. The germline gives CDR1 MNHEY, CDR2 SVGAGI. The DNA for the CDR3 is TGTGCCAGCACACGGAGTAGCACAGATACGCAGTATTTT. This gives the protein CASTRSSTDTQYF.

The chain recombines TRBV19 with TRBJ2-1; D is ambiguous. Germline CDR1 is LNHDA and CDR2 is SQIVND (reference sequence). Deletions cut 2 bases from V and 3 bases from J, with 11 bases between. This CDR3 has 15 amino acids. The CDR3 loop reads CASSITGYNYNEQFF. CDR3 sequence (DNA): TGTGCCAGTAGTATAACGGGTTACAACTACAATGAGCAGTTCTTC.

The chain links TRBV6-1 to TRBJ2-6; D is unresolved. This CDR3 has 17 amino acids. From germline, CDR1 is MNHNS and CDR2 SASEGT. V lost 4 bases, J lost 0 bases, and 13 bases lay in between. This chain's CDR3 is CASSAPGRSSGANVLTF. The CDR3 DNA follows: TGTGCCAGCAGTGCACCAGGCCGCAGCTCTGGGGCCAACGTCCTGACTTTC.

The gene calls are TRBV19 and TRBJ1-2; possibly TRBD1 for D (6 bases). The V gene lost 7 bases and the J gene lost 7 bases, with 19 bases spanning the gap. Germline-derived CDR1 and CDR2 are LNHDA and SQIVND (reference sequence). There are 14 residues in the CDR3. CDR3 DNA sequence: TGTGCCAGTACCCCTCTAACAGGGAGTGGTGGCTACACCTTC. As protein: CASTPLTGSGGYTF.

This chain links TRBV18 with TRBJ2-5, with TRBD2 as a possible D gene (5 bases). The end of the DNA fits TRBJ2-7 better, so the J call may be wrong. CDR1 is KGHSH and CDR2 is LQKENI in the germline V gene. This CDR3 contains 13 residues. The CDR3 DNA reads TGTGCCAGCTCAGAGGCTGAGGGCTACGAGCAGTACTTC. This gives the protein CASSEAEGYEQYF.

This clone was detected only once. This sequence joins TRBV28 and TRBJ1-1, with 8 bases lining up with TRBD1. The CDR3 has 21 amino acids. V lost 3 bases, J lost 1 base, and 22 bases stayed unmatched. CDR1 and CDR2 from the germline V gene are MDHEN and SYDVKM. CDR3 sequence (DNA): TGTGCCAGCAGTTTGCTAGGGGCAAATCTTGGTGGACAGGGCGAGAACACTGAAGCTTTCTTT. This sequence encodes CASSLLGANLGGQGENTEAFF.

This clone turned up a few times. The V call is TRBV7-2, the J call TRBJ1-5; D ambiguous. The CDR3 has 13 residues. The V end was cut by 4 bases, the J end by 5 bases, with 9 bases between. The germline CDR1 and CDR2 sequences are SGHTA and FQGNSA. CDR3 coding DNA: TGTGCCAGCAGCTCACAACCCTATCAGCCCCAGCATTTT. This translates into CASSSQPYQPQHF.

V usage is TRBV10-2 and J usage is TRBJ2-7; TRBD2 might be the D (5 bases). V was clipped by 5 bases and J by 6 bases, with 14 bases between them. The CDR3 contains 13 residues. Germline assignment: CDR1 WSHSY and CDR2 SAAADI. Here the CDR3 reads CASSSGVLSEQYF. The CDR3 DNA is TGCGCCAGCAGTTCCGGGGTCCTCTCCGAGCAGTACTTC.

This chain uses TRBV6-1 with TRBJ1-2, with no clear D. The CDR3 has 13 amino acids. V lost 2 bases and J lost 8, with 12 bases in between. Germline CDR1 reads MNHNS; CDR2 reads SASEGT. CDR3 DNA: TGTGCCAGCAGTGAAACTGGGGTAGGCGGCTACACCTTC. Its protein is CASSETGVGGYTF.

The chain is built from TRBV5-5 and TRBJ2-2; no clear D. The V gene's germline CDR1 is SGHKS and CDR2 YYEKEE (reference sequence). Trimming cost V 2 bases and J 1 base, with 6 bases left between them. CDR3 size: 14 residues. CDR3 sequence reads: CASSFSGNTGELFF. The CDR3, as DNA: TGTGCCAGCAGCTTCTCAGGGAACACCGGGGAGCTGTTTTTT.

This chain uses TRBV10-3 with TRBJ2-3; TRBD2 aligns across 10 bases. The CDR3 extends over 16 amino acids. The J segment lost 4 bases and the V segment lost 7 bases, leaving 11 bases of the junction unmatched. Germline-derived CDR1 and CDR2 are ENHRY and SYGVKD. The CDR3, as DNA: TGTGCCATCAACGAGGGGCTAGCGGGAGTTGCAGATACGCAGTATTTT. Translation gives CAINEGLAGVADTQYF.

The chain couples TRBV4-3 to TRBJ1-2; the match to TRBD1 covers 8 bases. V shed 0 bases, J shed 8 bases, and the junction held 14 bases outside the gene matches. The CDR3 is 17 amino acids. In germline, CDR1 is LGHNA, CDR2 YSLEER. The CDR3 nucleotides are TGCGCCAGCAGCCAAGATATGGACAGGGAAATGGAGTGGGGCTACACCTTC. This gives the protein CASSQDMDREMEWGYTF.

The chain joins TRBV2 to TRBJ2-3, with D perhaps matching TRBD1 (6 bases). The CDR3 consists of 13 residues. Trimming pared 8 bases from V and 2 bases from J, leaving 11 bases between. Germline V CDR1 and CDR2: SNHLY, FYNNEI. The CDR3 reads CASHRDNTDTQYF. As DNA, the CDR3 is TGTGCCAGCCACCGGGACAACACAGATACGCAGTATTTT.